The T cell receptor (beta chain) under discussion was sequenced for a study of chemoradiotherapy in HPV16-positive cancers. Study in general: A couple of HPV16-positive patients' cells yielded candidate HPV-specific clones and common motifs.

Germline V gene data show CDR1 as SGHNT and CDR2 as YENEEA. The CDR3 contains 13 residues. V was shortened by 5 bases and J by 1 base, with 8 bases between the two germline ends. TCRdb's copy holds only in-frame clones and misses some; the assay was immunoSEQ multiplex PCR. The sample holds more than 12,000 clones, about 91% seen once. A note on this clone: Its cognate antigen is unknown.

Repeated repertoire sampling spanned the course of chemoradiotherapy. Study findings and constraints: Candidate HPV-specific clones and E7-related TCR motifs grew in tumor during treatment.

This TCR was sampled from a human donor with HPV-associated anogenital cancer. The specimen comprised blood, sampled from a patient who underwent chemoradiotherapy. The chain is built from TRBV11-3 and TRBJ1-1; D is uncertain. The CDR3 reads CASSNYRNTEAFF. CDR3 sequence (DNA): TGTGCCAGCAGCAACTACAGGAACACTGAAGCTTTCTTT.